What follows are 32 T cell receptor beta chains derived from one specimen sequenced in a study of blood T cell repertoires in COVID-19. Generated by immunoSEQ multiplex PCR, the TCRdb table keeps only in-frame clones and is missing some. The sample lists approximately 89,000 clones, about 82% seen once, with 12% in the top ten. The sample taken for sequencing was peripheral blood. The receptors here all came from a woman in her 70s with active or convalescent COVID-19.

V usage is TRBV7-2 and J usage is TRBJ2-7, with 11 bases identical to TRBD1. The CDR3 is 16 residues long. Trimming cost V 3 bases and J 2 bases; bases outside gene matches: 6. The germline CDR1 and CDR2 sequences are SGHTA and FQGNSA. The CDR3, as DNA: TGTGCCAGCAGCTTGAGACTGGGACAGGGGGCCTACGAGCAGTACTTC. Translation gives CASSLRLGQGAYEQYF.

In regard to this clone: A read error may produce the germline difference seen at one junction end. The gene calls are TRBV6-5 and TRBJ1-1, with unresolved D. This CDR3 is 13 amino acids long. Germline values: CDR1 MNHEY, CDR2 SVGAGI. CDR3 sequence reads: CASKLPGGTEAFF. The DNA for the CDR3 is TGTGCCAGCAAACTCCCGGGTGGCACTGAGGCTTTCTTT.

This clone has only a few counts. The J gene is TRBJ2-1, the V gene TRBV29-1; weak D call: TRBD1 (6 bases). Germline lookup yields CDR1 SQVTM and CDR2 ANQGSEA. This CDR3 has 13 residues. V was clipped by 5 bases and J by 9 bases, with 17 bases between them. The CDR3 DNA sequence: TGCAGCGTTAGCCCCACAGGGACGGGTGAGCAGTTCTTC. As protein: CSVSPTGTGEQFF.

This chain uses TRBV3-1 (or the pseudogene TRBV3-2) with TRBJ2-3; D perhaps matches TRBD2 (6 bases). Germline CDR1 reads LGHDT; CDR2 reads YNNKEL (reference sequence). This CDR3 comprises 14 residues. Trimming removed 5 bases at V and 6 bases at J, with 15 bases between. The CDR3 reads CASSGGIEADTQYF. CDR3 DNA: TGTGCCAGCAGCGGAGGGATAGAGGCGGATACGCAGTATTTT.

The chain combines TRBV5-8 with TRBJ2-7; D might be TRBD1 (5 bases). Deletions cut 0 bases from V and 3 bases from J, with 13 bases between. Germline CDR1 is SGHTS and CDR2 is YDEGEE. The CDR3 has 15 residues. CDR3 region: CASSLGQGLYYEQYF. In DNA form, the CDR3 reads TGTGCCAGCAGCTTGGGTCAGGGTTTGTACTACGAGCAGTACTTC.

This clone was counted only a few times. The chain uses TRBV7-9 and TRBJ1-2, with no clear D. Germline V gene sequence: CDR1 SEHNR, CDR2 FQNEAQ (reference sequence). V gave up 5 bases and J gave up 1 base, with 5 bases separating them. This CDR3 contains 12 residues. The CDR3: CASSLVNYGYTF. In DNA, the CDR3 is TGTGCCAGCAGCCTTGTTAACTATGGCTACACCTTC.

The table lists this clone with a count of one. The genes are TRBV7-2 and TRBJ1-4, with D unresolved. The germline gives CDR1 SGHTA, CDR2 FQGNSA. The CDR3 spans 14 residues. V was pared by 5 bases and J by 4 bases, with 11 bases between. DNA of the CDR3: TGTGCCAGCAGCCCAAGGGCGGGTAATGAAAAACTGTTTTTT. Its protein product is CASSPRAGNEKLFF.

V is TRBV4-3 and J is TRBJ2-2; D is possibly TRBD2 (6 bases). Germline assignment: CDR1 LGHNA and CDR2 YSLEER. V was trimmed by 4 bases and J by 2 bases, leaving 14 bases between them. The CDR3 is 16 residues long. This chain's CDR3 is CASSRRRETNTGELFF. CDR3 coding DNA: TGCGCCAGCAGCCGTAGGAGGGAGACCAACACCGGGGAGCTGTTTTTT.

DNA of the CDR3: TGCAGCGTTATAGCTCTGGTCCCCTACGAGCAGTACTTC. Translation: CSVIALVPYEQYF. The chain has TRBV29-1 and TRBJ2-7; D unclear. V dropped 5 bases and J dropped 2 bases, with 13 bases sitting between them. CDR3 length: 13 residues. Germline CDR1 and CDR2: SQVTM and ANQGSEA.

This chain links TRBV5-5 with TRBJ1-3, with D hard to call. CDR1 is SGHKS and CDR2 is YYEKEE in the germline V gene (reference sequence). CDR3 length: 16 amino acids. V was trimmed by 6 bases and J by 0 bases, leaving 16 bases between them. The CDR3 region is CASTKEAAISGNTIYF. In DNA, the CDR3 is TGTGCCAGCACCAAAGAAGCTGCGATCTCTGGAAACACCATATATTTT. The full variable domain, in which reference TRBV5-5 and TRBJ1-3 provide the parts outside the CDR3, is DAGVTQSPTHLIKTRGQQVTLRCSPISGHKSVSWYQQVLGQGPQFIFQYYEKEERGRGNFPDRFSARQFPNYSSELNVNALLLGDSALYLCASTKEAAISGNTIYFGEGSWLTVV.

This rearrangement joins TRBV28 to TRBJ1-6; D is ambiguous. The CDR3 is made up of 13 amino acids. CDR1 and CDR2 from the germline V gene are MDHEN and SYDVKM. V lost 3 bases, J lost 7 bases, and 7 bases lay in between. The CDR3 loop reads CASSFDGNSPLHF. As DNA, the CDR3 is TGTGCCAGCAGTTTTGACGGGAATTCACCCCTCCACTTT.

V usage is TRBV18 and J usage is TRBJ1-2; 12 nucleotides agree with TRBD1. The CDR3 has 16 residues. Germline trimming cut 3 bases from V and 2 bases from J; bases unmatched to any gene: 4. CDR1 and CDR2 (germline): KGHSH, LQKENI. CDR3 protein: CASSPSGTGGNYGYTF. DNA for the CDR3: TGTGCCAGCTCACCTTCCGGGACAGGGGGCAACTATGGCTACACCTTC.

This clone was counted once. This chain links TRBV7-2 with TRBJ2-7; TRBD2 might be the D (7 bases). V dropped 1 base and J dropped 6 bases, with 19 bases sitting between them. The germline CDR1 and CDR2 sequences are SGHTA and FQGNSA. This CDR3 is built from 16 residues. The CDR3 is CASSLEEGGARREQYF. The DNA for the CDR3 is TGTGCCAGCAGCTTAGAGGAGGGGGGGGCGCGACGCGAGCAGTACTTC. Complete variable domain (other parts from reference TRBV7-2 and TRBJ2-7): GAGVSQSPSNKVTEKGKDVELRCDPISGHTALYWYRQSLGQGLEFLIYFQGNSAPDKSGLPSDRFSAERTGGSVSTLTIQRTQQEDSAVYLCASSLEEGGARREQYFGPGTRLTVT.

The chain has TRBV5-1 and TRBJ2-3; TRBD2 is a possible D gene (5 bases). Trimming shortened V by 4 bases and J by 3 bases, and 12 bases separated the two germline ends. This CDR3 is 14 amino acids long. The V gene's germline CDR1 is SGHRS and CDR2 YFSETQ. The CDR3 loop is CASSPSTGTDTQYF. The CDR3 bases are TGCGCCAGCAGCCCGAGTACGGGGACAGATACGCAGTATTTT.

The chain is built from TRBV28 and TRBJ2-2; D perhaps matches TRBD2 (5 bases). The CDR3 has 14 residues. V was clipped by 3 bases and J by 6 bases, with 11 bases between them. Per germline, CDR1 MDHEN and CDR2 SYDVKM. CDR3 region: CASSLVKEAGELFF. For the CDR3, the DNA is TGTGCCAGCAGTTTGGTGAAGGAGGCCGGGGAGCTGTTTTTT.

The rearrangement joins TRBV11-2 to TRBJ2-7; D is perhaps TRBD2 (6 bases). The CDR3 covers 17 residues. The V and J ends lost 6 bases and 0 bases respectively, with 21 bases between them. Germline CDR1 is SGHAT and CDR2 is FQNNGV. The CDR3 spells CASRLYGGGASSYEQYF. The CDR3 nucleotides are TGTGCCAGCAGACTATACGGAGGCGGGGCGTCCTCCTACGAGCAGTACTTC.

This clone appeared a single time. The V and J genes are TRBV10-2 and TRBJ2-2, with a possible D match to TRBD1 (6 bases). Trimming took off 4 bases at V and 0 bases at J, with 9 bases between the two ends. CDR3 size: 15 residues. CDR1 WSHSY and CDR2 SAAADI come from the germline V gene. The CDR3 reads CASSGRQANTGELFF. CDR3 sequence (DNA): TGCGCCAGCAGTGGTCGACAGGCGAACACCGGGGAGCTGTTTTTT.

J is TRBJ2-1 and V is TRBV29-1; no clear D gene. CDR1 is SQVTM, CDR2 ANQGSEA, per germline. V shed 6 bases and J shed 1 base, with 10 bases lying between them. This CDR3 has 13 residues. The CDR3 nucleotides are TGCAGCGTCCCTGACATTTCCTACAATGAGCAGTTCTTC. Translated, it gives CSVPDISYNEQFF.

The rearrangement links TRBV9 to TRBJ1-3; D call uncertain. This CDR3 comprises 14 residues. Germline V lookup: CDR1 SGDLS, CDR2 YYNGEE. Trimming shortened V by 3 bases and J by 8 bases, and 15 bases separated the two germline ends. The CDR3 loop is CASSGSNRGDTIYF. CDR3 coding DNA: TGTGCCAGCAGCGGGTCAAACCGAGGAGACACCATATATTTT.

The chain employs TRBV5-4 and TRBJ2-5; a weak D match, TRBD1 (5 bases). The germline V gene encodes CDR1 SGHNT and CDR2 YYREEE (reference sequence). V lost 3 bases and J lost 2, with 14 bases in between. The CDR3 is 15 amino acids. The CDR3 loop is CASSSATGDQETQYF. The CDR3 nucleotides read TGTGCCAGCAGCTCCGCTACAGGCGATCAAGAGACCCAGTACTTC.

The gene calls are TRBV6-5 and TRBJ2-6; possible D gene TRBD1, 5 bases. Trimming took 0 bases from V and 2 from J, leaving 5 bases between them. This CDR3 has 15 residues. Per germline, CDR1 MNHEY and CDR2 SVGAGI. The CDR3 DNA sequence: TGTGCCAGCAGTTACTCCAGGGCTGGGGCCAACGTCCTGACTTTC. This codes for CASSYSRAGANVLTF.

The V call is TRBV5-4, the J call TRBJ2-2, with 10 positions matching TRBD2. Trimming took 3 bases from V and 4 from J; bases not matched to a gene: 9. CDR3 size: 17 residues. From germline, CDR1 is SGHNT and CDR2 YYREEE (reference sequence). In DNA, the CDR3 is TGTGCCAGCAGCTGGAGCGGGGGGGCCGATGGCACCGGGGAGCTGTTTTTT. Its protein product is CASSWSGGADGTGELFF.

About this clone: The sample holds other DNA sequences that translate to the same CDR3. The chain has TRBV18 and TRBJ2-7, with a weak D call TRBD2 (6 bases). From germline, CDR1 is KGHSH and CDR2 LQKENI. Trimming left V 3 bases short and J 3 bases short, with 12 bases between. This CDR3 has 14 amino acids. CDR3 DNA sequence: TGTGCCAGCTCACCGGCCCAGGACTACTACGAGCAGTACTTC. Its protein product is CASSPAQDYYEQYF.

This sequence joins TRBV6-5 and TRBJ2-7, with 8 nucleotides matching TRBD2. V was pared by 0 bases and J by 7 bases, with 11 bases of the junction left unmatched. The CDR3 extends over 16 amino acids. Germline CDR1 and CDR2: MNHEY and SVGAGI. CDR3 protein: CASSYSSRGGHREQYF. Here the CDR3 DNA reads TGTGCCAGCAGTTACTCGTCCCGGGGGGGGCATAGGGAGCAGTACTTC.

This clone has a handful of counts. The chain couples TRBV28 to TRBJ2-1; TRBD2 matches at 9 bases. The CDR3 is made up of 16 amino acids. Looked up from germline, CDR1 is MDHEN and CDR2 is SYDVKM. V dropped 4 bases and J dropped 0; count of bases not matched to a gene: 4. The CDR3 DNA reads TGTGCCAGCAGTTCACTAGCGGGTCACTCCTACAATGAGCAGTTCTTC. It is translated as CASSSLAGHSYNEQFF.

The chain joins TRBV7-2 to TRBJ2-1; 8 bases fit TRBD1. The CDR3 has 15 amino acids. Per germline, CDR1 SGHTA and CDR2 FQGNSA. The J segment lost 4 bases and the V segment lost 2 bases, leaving 4 bases of the junction unmatched. CDR3 protein: CASSLHRGSYNEQFF. The DNA for the CDR3 is TGTGCCAGCAGCTTACACAGGGGGTCTTACAATGAGCAGTTCTTC.

The chain is built from TRBV25-1 and TRBJ1-1; D gene ambiguous. Trimming removed 4 bases from V and 1 base from J, with 13 bases in between. Germline V gene lookup returns CDR1 MGHDK and CDR2 SYGVNS. The CDR3 has 15 amino acids. The chain's CDR3 is CASSVASTPNTEAFF. The CDR3 DNA sequence: TGTGCCAGCAGTGTGGCTTCGACACCGAACACTGAAGCTTTCTTT.

This clone was detected only a few times. The V and J genes are TRBV2 and TRBJ2-1, with 14 nucleotides matching TRBD2. From germline, CDR1 is SNHLY and CDR2 FYNNEI. Trimming at V came to 11 bases and at J to 6 bases, leaving 15 bases not matched to a gene. This CDR3 has 17 amino acids. CDR3 amino acids: CASSRLGLAGVVNEQFF. CDR3 sequence (DNA): TGTGCCTCAAGCCGGTTGGGACTAGCGGGGGTCGTCAATGAGCAGTTCTTC.

The J gene is TRBJ2-1, the V gene TRBV6-5; a weak D match, TRBD2 (6 bases). From germline, CDR1 is MNHEY and CDR2 SVGAGI. CDR3 size: 14 residues. The V and J ends lost 6 bases and 3 bases respectively, with 12 bases between them. The CDR3 DNA follows: TGTGCCAGCAGAGGACTACCTAACTACAATGAGCAGTTCTTC. It encodes CASRGLPNYNEQFF.

J is TRBJ1-5 and V is TRBV10-1; D might be TRBD1 (5 bases). The CDR3 covers 13 residues. The germline V and J ends were trimmed by 6 bases and 5 bases, with 11 bases remaining between them. The germline gives CDR1 WNHNN, CDR2 SYGVQD (reference sequence). CDR3 sequence (DNA): TGCGCCAGCAGCCGACAGATTGATCAGCCCCAGCATTTT. Encoded protein: CASSRQIDQPQHF.

V is TRBV6-5 and J is TRBJ2-7; TRBD2 matches at 7 bases. Trimming took 7 bases from V and 3 from J; bases not matched to a gene: 12. There are 15 residues in the CDR3. Germline assignment: CDR1 MNHEY and CDR2 SVGAGI. The CDR3 spells CASKLGASGHYEQYF. In DNA form, the CDR3 reads TGTGCCAGCAAGCTTGGGGCTAGCGGACACTACGAGCAGTACTTC.

The chain couples TRBV21-1 to TRBJ1-5; the D call TRBD1 from the table was never checked on the DNA. TRBV21-1 corresponds to a pseudogene. This CDR3 comprises 19 residues. CDR3 amino acids: CASSARVDSDRKLYQPQHF. In DNA, the CDR3 is TGTGCCAGCAGCGCGAGAGTAGACAGTGATCGCAAACTTTATCAGCCCCAGCATTTT.